This passage covers 9 T cell receptor beta chains from one sample sequenced in a study of radiation and T cells in renal cell carcinoma (dated by TCRdb to the early 2020s). Interpreted using the paper, the time point label stands for: blood 2 weeks post-SBRT. The meaning of the sample's treatment or condition label: 15 Gy SBRT to primary tumor, nephrectomy 4 weeks later. Library generation was performed with the immunoSEQ multiplex PCR assay. TCRdb re-hosts the immuneACCESS table, in-frame sequences only. Its copies lack some clones; in the studies checked, an unresolved V gene accounts for under half of them, and the cause for the rest is not known. The sample table shows 120,000 or so clones, and 81% are seen once. The top ten clonotypes cover 5% to 6.5% of the sample. The material was blood, obtained from a patient whose treatment included radiotherapy and nephrectomy. These receptors were collected from a man aged 50 or older with renal cell carcinoma.

The table lists this clone with a few counts. J is TRBJ2-5 and V is TRBV2, with 9 bases fitting TRBD2. In germline, CDR1 is SNHLY, CDR2 FYNNEI. The CDR3 consists of 16 residues. With 7 bases clipped from V and 5 bases from J, the junction kept 14 bases outside the gene matches. CDR3 bases: TGTGCCAGCAAAACGAGGGCGGGGGGGCCTTTGGAGACCCAGTACTTC. Encoded protein: CASKTRAGGPLETQYF. Full variable domain (rest looked up from reference TRBV2 and TRBJ2-5): EPEVTQTPSHQVTQMGQEVILRCVPISNHLYFYWYRQILGQKVEFLVSFYNNEISEKSEIFDDQFSVERPDGSNFTLKIRSTKLEDSAMYFCASKTRAGGPLETQYFGPGTRLLVL.

This clone was recorded a few times. The chain links TRBV7-8 to TRBJ2-5; no definite D call. Germline values: CDR1 SGHVS, CDR2 FQNEAQ. Trimming shortened V by 1 base and J by 2 bases, and 8 bases separated the two germline ends. This CDR3 contains 14 residues. CDR3 amino acids: CASSLVGLQETQYF. CDR3 DNA: TGTGCCAGCAGCTTAGTGGGTCTACAAGAGACCCAGTACTTC.

The V call is TRBV5-4, the J call TRBJ2-5; TRBD1 matches at 7 bases. V lost 2 bases to trimming and J lost 1 base; unmatched junction nucleotides: 5. The CDR3 runs 15 residues. Germline assignment: CDR1 SGHNT and CDR2 YYREEE (reference sequence). The DNA for the CDR3 is TGTGCCAGCAGCTTTAACGGACAGGCCCAAGAGACCCAGTACTTC. Protein sequence: CASSFNGQAQETQYF.

The gene calls are TRBV19 and TRBJ1-6; D unclear. The CDR3 runs to 18 residues. The ends were cut back, 3 bases at V and 4 bases at J, with 19 bases in the middle. Per germline, CDR1 LNHDA and CDR2 SQIVND (reference sequence). This CDR3 is CASSIELTQTTYNSPLHF. The CDR3 DNA sequence: TGTGCCAGTAGTATCGAGTTGACCCAGACAACTTATAATTCACCCCTCCACTTT.

The chain carries TRBV4-1 and TRBJ1-5, with D tentatively TRBD1 (5 bases). CDR1 and CDR2 (germline): MGHRA, YSYEKL. This CDR3 has 17 amino acids. Trimming left V 6 bases short and J 0 bases short, with 18 bases between. DNA for the CDR3: TGCGCCAGCAGGTCAAAACAGGCGGGGGATAGCAATCAGCCCCAGCATTTT. Translated: CASRSKQAGDSNQPQHF.

A single count supports this clone. The rearrangement joins TRBV2 to TRBJ1-5; possibly TRBD1 for D (6 bases). CDR1 and CDR2 (germline): SNHLY, FYNNEI. CDR3 size: 14 residues. With 6 bases removed from V and 8 bases from J, the gap between germline ends came to 17 bases. CDR3: CASRVGGRGEPQHF. For the CDR3, the DNA is TGTGCCAGCAGGGTAGGGGGTCGTGGGGAGCCCCAGCATTTT.

CDR3 protein: CASSDWALATNEKLFF. The DNA of the CDR3 is TGTGCCAGCAGTGATTGGGCCCTAGCAACTAATGAAAAACTGTTTTTT. This rearrangement joins TRBV2 to TRBJ1-4; D gene unclear. The CDR3 length is 16 residues. V was cut by 3 bases and J by 0 bases, with 11 bases left in between. Germline loops: CDR1 SNHLY, CDR2 FYNNEI.

This chain joins TRBV5-1 and TRBJ1-4; unclear D gene. Germline V gene sequence: CDR1 SGHRS, CDR2 YFSETQ. V was trimmed by 0 bases and J by 6 bases, leaving 12 bases between them. The CDR3 sequence is 15 residues long. CDR3 sequence reads: CASSLDPGSDEKLFF. The CDR3 DNA reads as TGCGCCAGCAGCTTGGATCCGGGATCAGATGAAAAACTGTTTTTT.

This clone has a handful of counts. The chain joins TRBV14 to TRBJ2-7; no firm D call. The germline V and J ends were trimmed by 1 base and 3 bases, with 13 bases remaining between them. The germline gives CDR1 SGHDN, CDR2 FVKESK. The CDR3 is 15 amino acids. The CDR3 sequence: CASSQGVGGNYEQYF. CDR3 bases: TGTGCCAGCAGCCAAGGTGTTGGTGGCAACTACGAGCAGTACTTC.